This entry lists 22 T cell receptor beta chains sequenced from one sample in a study of OX40 agonist ivuxolimab in advanced cancers. Libraries were prepared by immunoSEQ multiplex PCR; TCRdb keeps only in-frame clonotypes and omits some of them. This table holds about 79,000 clones, roughly 94% found once. This specimen consisted of CD4+ or CD8+ T cells sorted from blood, obtained in a trial of the OX40 agonist ivuxolimab. The receptor source for this set is an adult with an advanced solid tumor such as melanoma, head and neck, liver or kidney cancer.

The chain has TRBV15 and TRBJ2-3; 7 bases line up with TRBD1. Germline V lookup: CDR1 LNHNV, CDR2 YYDKDF (reference sequence). After removal of 9 bases from V and 4 bases from J, the junction contained 7 bases not matched to a gene. This CDR3 has 13 amino acids. The CDR3 loop is CATTTGLADTQYF. The DNA of the CDR3 is TGTGCCACTACGACAGGGTTGGCAGATACGCAGTATTTT.

The chain uses TRBV7-3 and TRBJ2-2; D gene uncertain. The CDR3 extends over 13 amino acids. CDR1 and CDR2 from the germline V gene are SGHTA and FQGTGA. Trimming shortened V by 4 bases and J by 6 bases, and 9 bases separated the two germline ends. The CDR3 loop reads CASSSDWAGELFF. The CDR3 DNA is TGTGCCAGCAGCTCTGACTGGGCCGGGGAGCTGTTTTTT.

This chain joins TRBV11-2 and TRBJ2-2, with D possibly TRBD1 on 6 matching bases. This CDR3 is built from 16 residues. V was pared by 4 bases and J by 2 bases, with 14 bases between. Germline CDR1 and CDR2: SGHAT and FQNNGV. The chain's CDR3 is CASSYELGGNTGELFF. CDR3 sequence (DNA): TGTGCCAGCAGCTACGAACTTGGGGGCAACACCGGGGAGCTGTTTTTT.

The chain recombines TRBV28 with TRBJ2-1; D assignment may be TRBD1 or TRBD2 (5 bases each). Germline CDR1 MDHEN, CDR2 SYDVKM. V lost 5 bases to trimming and J lost 5 bases, with 10 bases between them. The CDR3 covers 13 residues. The CDR3 here is CASSPWGNNEQFF. CDR3 bases: TGTGCCAGCAGTCCGTGGGGGAACAATGAGCAGTTCTTC. Variable domain in full (rest from reference TRBV28 and TRBJ2-1): DVKVTQSSRYLVKRTGEKVFLECVQDMDHENMFWYRQDPGLGLRLIYFSYDVKMKEKGDIPEGYSVSREKKERFSLILESASTNQTSMYLCASSPWGNNEQFFGPGTRLTVL.

The V and J genes are TRBV19 and TRBJ2-5; 14 positions agree with TRBD2. Germline V gene data show CDR1 as LNHDA and CDR2 as SQIVND (reference sequence). The CDR3 runs to 17 residues. V gave up 5 bases and J gave up 0 bases; unmatched junction bases: 5. The CDR3 sequence is CASSSGLAGAYQETQYF. The CDR3 DNA sequence: TGTGCCAGTAGTTCGGGACTAGCGGGGGCGTACCAAGAGACCCAGTACTTC.

This rearrangement joins TRBV28 to TRBJ1-6; D unresolved. Germline loops: CDR1 MDHEN, CDR2 SYDVKM. V lost 3 bases to trimming and J lost 13 bases, with 10 bases between them. The CDR3 is made up of 12 amino acids. This CDR3 reads CASSLKGKPLHF. In nucleotides, the CDR3 is TGTGCCAGCAGTTTGAAGGGCAAGCCCCTCCACTTT.

This chain joins TRBV9 and TRBJ1-2, with D uncertain. Germline values: CDR1 SGDLS, CDR2 YYNGEE. This CDR3 comprises 13 residues. The V end was cut by 0 bases, the J end by 8 bases, with 11 bases between. The CDR3 reads CASSVATWAGYTF. In nucleotides, the CDR3 is TGTGCCAGCAGCGTAGCTACATGGGCGGGCTACACCTTC.

Only one count was recorded for this clone. This chain connects TRBV19 to TRBJ1-1; TRBD1 matches at 8 bases. The germline V gene encodes CDR1 LNHDA and CDR2 SQIVND (reference sequence). The ends lost 7 bases at V and 3 bases at J; junction bases unmatched: 7. The CDR3 runs 14 residues. The CDR3 is CASISTGGDTEAFF. The CDR3 bases are TGTGCCAGTATCAGTACAGGGGGGGACACTGAAGCTTTCTTT.

Remarks on this clone: This sample also contains other DNA sequences that code for the same CDR3. This sequence joins TRBV19 and TRBJ2-1; 7 bases agree with TRBD2. The CDR3 length is 13 residues. Germline CDR1 and CDR2: LNHDA and SQIVND (reference sequence). Trimming took 1 base from V and 6 from J; bases not matched to a gene: 0. CDR3 amino acids: CASSIGTSNEQFF. The DNA for the CDR3 is TGTGCCAGTAGTATAGGGACTAGCAATGAGCAGTTCTTC. Supplemented by reference TRBV19 and TRBJ2-1, the full variable domain reads DGGITQSPKYLFRKEGQNVTLSCEQNLNHDAMYWYRQDPGQGLRLIYYSQIVNDFQKGDIAEGYSVSREKKESFPLTVTSAQKNPTAFYLCASSIGTSNEQFFGPGTRLTVL.

The chain is built from TRBV19 and TRBJ2-1, with TRBD2 matching 8 bases. Trimming at V came to 5 bases and at J to 8 bases, leaving 8 bases not matched to a gene. Per the germline V gene, CDR1 is LNHDA and CDR2 is SQIVND (reference sequence). CDR3 length: 14 residues. The CDR3 region has the DNA TGTGCCAGTAGTGTCGGGACTAGACGGGATGAGCAGTTCTTC. Protein: CASSVGTRRDEQFF.

This clone showed up just a few times. The chain recombines TRBV7-6 with TRBJ1-4; maybe TRBD1 (5 bases). The CDR3 loop spans 13 amino acids. In germline, CDR1 is SGHVS, CDR2 FNYEAQ. Trimming left V 4 bases short and J 8 bases short, with 11 bases between. The CDR3: CASSSAGDEKLFF. The CDR3 nucleotides are TGTGCCAGCAGCTCCGCGGGGGACGAAAAACTGTTTTTT.

The gene calls are TRBV5-4 and TRBJ1-3; 7 bases agree with TRBD1. Unmatched junction bases numbered 7, after V lost 2 bases and J lost 8 bases. Germline CDR1 reads SGHNT; CDR2 reads YYREEE (reference sequence). There are 14 residues in the CDR3. CDR3 bases: TGTGCCAGCAGCTTTCCCACAGGGGAGGACACCATATATTTT. As protein: CASSFPTGEDTIYF.

The chain joins TRBV5-4 to TRBJ1-2; D is perhaps TRBD1 (5 bases). The CDR3 is 15 amino acids. V was cut by 4 bases and J by 0 bases, with 13 bases left in between. In germline, CDR1 is SGHNT, CDR2 YYREEE (reference sequence). The CDR3, as DNA: TGTGCCAGCAGCCAGGGACGGGTAACTAACTATGGCTACACCTTC. Its translation: CASSQGRVTNYGYTF.

The chain uses TRBV7-9 and TRBJ1-1; the D is unclear. Germline V gives CDR1 SEHNR, CDR2 FQNEAQ (reference sequence). Trimming took 4 bases from V and 4 from J, leaving 10 bases between them. This CDR3 has 13 residues. In DNA form, the CDR3 reads TGTGCCAGCAGCTCTGGGTTAAGCACTGAAGCTTTCTTT. Translated: CASSSGLSTEAFF.

This sequence joins TRBV19 and TRBJ1-1; weak D call: TRBD1 (5 bases). The CDR3 has 15 residues. Germline V gene data show CDR1 as LNHDA and CDR2 as SQIVND (reference sequence). Trimming took off 4 bases at V and 1 base at J, with 13 bases between the two ends. The CDR3 sequence: CASSSRDGQNTEAFF. The CDR3 nucleotides read TGTGCCAGTAGTAGTCGGGACGGTCAGAACACTGAAGCTTTCTTT.

Details on this clone: Germline and junction disagree at one end, which may indicate a read error. This chain joins TRBV7-8 and TRBJ2-7; perhaps D is TRBD1 or TRBD2 (5 bases each). The CDR3 loop spans 12 amino acids. Germline V gene lookup returns CDR1 SGHVS and CDR2 FQNEAQ. In DNA form, the CDR3 reads TGTGCCAGCAGCTTAGCATCGGGACCTGAGAACTTC. It translates to CASSLASGPENF.

The gene calls are TRBV5-4 and TRBJ2-1, with TRBD2 identical over 15 bases. Trimming removed 4 bases from V and 7 bases from J; junction bases left unmatched: 3. Germline V gene data show CDR1 as SGHNT and CDR2 as YYREEE (reference sequence). The CDR3 consists of 15 residues. This CDR3 reads CASSPGLAGGNEQFF. The CDR3 coding sequence is TGTGCCAGCAGCCCGGGACTAGCGGGAGGTAATGAGCAGTTCTTC.

The V call is TRBV7-9, the J call TRBJ2-2, with D possibly matching TRBD2 (5 bases). The CDR3 runs 16 residues. V lost 4 bases, J lost 1 base, and 13 bases lay in between. Germline CDR1 is SEHNR and CDR2 is FQNEAQ (reference sequence). DNA for the CDR3: TGTGCCAGCAGCTACCCAATGCGGGTGAACACCGGGGAGCTGTTTTTT. It encodes CASSYPMRVNTGELFF. Combining the CDR3 with reference TRBV7-9 and TRBJ2-2 gives the whole variable domain DTGVSQNPRHKITKRGQNVTFRCDPISEHNRLYWYRQTLGQGPEFLTYFQNEAQLEKSRLLSDRFSAERPKGSFSTLEIQRTEQGDSAMYLCASSYPMRVNTGELFFGEGSRLTVL.

The chain has TRBV28 and TRBJ2-7; a weak D match, TRBD1 (5 bases). Germline V lookup: CDR1 MDHEN, CDR2 SYDVKM. V lost 2 bases, J lost 3 bases, and 20 bases lay in between. This CDR3 is built from 17 residues. The DNA of the CDR3 is TGTGCCAGCAGTTTAGCAAGAAGACAGAACCTAAACTACGAGCAGTACTTC. Residues: CASSLARRQNLNYEQYF.

V gene TRBV9 combines with J gene TRBJ2-7; 12 bases agree with TRBD2. Germline CDR1 and CDR2: SGDLS and YYNGEE. This CDR3 spans 16 amino acids. With V trimmed by 4 bases and J by 5 bases, 10 bases remained unmatched. CDR3 nucleotides: TGTGCCAGCAGCCCGCCGACTAGCGGGAGAGTTAACGAGCAGTACTTC. Residues: CASSPPTSGRVNEQYF. The full variable domain, in which reference TRBV9 and TRBJ2-7 provide the parts outside the CDR3, is DSGVTQTPKHLITATGQRVTLRCSPRSGDLSVYWYQQSLDQGLQFLIQYYNGEERAKGNILERFSAQQFPDLHSELNLSSLELGDSALYFCASSPPTSGRVNEQYFGPGTRLTVT.

The chain is built from TRBV13 and TRBJ2-1; 8 nucleotides align to TRBD2. CDR1 PRHDT and CDR2 FYEKMQ come from the germline V gene (reference sequence). The CDR3 has 15 residues. The J segment lost 5 bases and the V segment lost 2 bases, leaving 5 bases of the junction unmatched. This CDR3 reads CASSLSSGSDNEQFF. The CDR3 nucleotides are TGTGCCAGCAGCTTAAGCAGCGGGAGTGACAATGAGCAGTTCTTC.

The genes are TRBV27 and TRBJ2-2; D possibly matches TRBD1 or TRBD2 (5 bases each). Trimming removed 3 bases at V and 5 bases at J, with 13 bases between. CDR1 and CDR2 (germline): MNHEY, SMNVEV (reference sequence). The CDR3 extends over 15 amino acids. DNA of the CDR3: TGTGCCAGCAGTTTTCGGGACGGACGTACCGGGGAGCTGTTTTTT. It yields the protein CASSFRDGRTGELFF.